What follows are 30 T cell receptor beta chains derived from one specimen sequenced in a study of T cell repertoires in cytomegalovirus infection (dated by TCRdb to the late 2010s). These receptors' antigens are unknown. The sequencing machine was an Illumina HiSeq 1500. TCRdb trimmed the raw reads at Q25, called clones with MiXCR and kept productive beta chains. Each CDR3 protein gets just one entry, which takes the most common genes and DNA from the rows behind it. Recorded for this sample are some 590,000 distinct CDR3 sequences; under 45% of them occurred a single time. The ten largest clones represent about 46% of the sample. The sample's treatment or condition label, in plain terms: in vitro stimulation with specific CMV peptide epitopes to enrich CMV-specific T cells. Sequenced material: cultured PBMCs, taken from culture after CMV antigen stimulation. The receptors originated from a human donor in good health (CMV status not recorded). Some clones in this sample may be carry-over from other donors' samples.

In DNA, the CDR3 is TGTGCCAGCTCACCGTACGACAGTAACTATGGCTACACCTTC. This codes for CASSPYDSNYGYTF. The V call is TRBV18, the J call TRBJ1-2, with a possible D match to TRBD1 (5 bases). CDR3 length: 14 amino acids. Per the germline V gene, CDR1 is KGHSH and CDR2 is LQKENI. The ends were cut back, 3 bases at V and 1 base at J, with 9 bases in the middle.

This sequence joins TRBV12-3 or TRBV12-4 and TRBJ2-2, with 11 bases matching TRBD2. Trimming removed 6 bases from V and 5 bases from J; junction bases left unmatched: 8. This CDR3 region has 16 residues. CDR3 loop: CASSRRLAGYTGELFF. The CDR3 DNA reads as TGTGCCAGCAGCCGCCGACTAGCGGGATATACCGGGGAGCTGTTTTTT.

CDR3 bases: TGTGCCAGCAGCTCCCGGGACAGGGGTAGTGCGGGAGGGCCGGGGGAGCAGTTCTTC. This gives the protein CASSSRDRGSAGGPGEQFF. J is TRBJ2-1 and V is TRBV5-4; D is possibly TRBD1 (10 bases). Trimming pared 3 bases from V and 10 bases from J, leaving 32 bases between. Germline assignment: CDR1 SGHNT and CDR2 YYREEE (reference sequence). This CDR3 has 19 residues.

This clonotype was seen a few times. J is TRBJ2-5 and V is TRBV14; 7 nucleotides align to TRBD1. The V gene's germline CDR1 is SGHDN and CDR2 FVKESK. The J segment lost 5 bases and the V segment lost 4 bases, leaving 4 bases of the junction unmatched. CDR3 length: 13 residues. CDR3 nucleotide sequence: TGTGCCAGCAGCCGCCAGGGGGTCGAGACCCAGTACTTC. It codes for CASSRQGVETQYF.

This chain joins TRBV23-1 and TRBJ2-3; D gene ambiguous. TRBV23-1 is reported as an ORF; its role is uncertain. The V and J ends lost 4 bases and 6 bases respectively, with 20 bases between them. This CDR3 is built from 16 residues. The CDR3 here is CASSRYWGRCWDTQYF. CDR3 DNA: TGCGCCAGCAGTCGGTATTGGGGAAGGTGCTGGGATACGCAGTATTTT.

Many counts were recorded for this clonotype. The V and J genes are TRBV7-2 and TRBJ1-1; a weak D match, TRBD1 (5 bases). CDR1 SGHTA and CDR2 FQGNSA come from the germline V gene. CDR3 length: 14 amino acids. Trimming removed 2 bases at V and 4 bases at J, with 11 bases between. This CDR3 reads CASSLQQGGTEAFF. CDR3 DNA sequence: TGTGCCAGCAGCTTACAGCAGGGAGGCACTGAAGCTTTCTTT. The full variable domain, completed using reference TRBV7-2 and TRBJ1-1, is GAGVSQSPSNKVTEKGKDVELRCDPISGHTALYWYRQSLGQGLEFLIYFQGNSAPDKSGLPSDRFSAERTGGSVSTLTIQRTQQEDSAVYLCASSLQQGGTEAFFGQGTRLTVV.

The rearrangement joins TRBV7-2 to TRBJ2-3; D perhaps matches TRBD2 (6 bases). Between the trimmed V and J ends, which lost 4 bases and 4 bases, there was a span of 6 bases. CDR3 length: 12 amino acids. CDR1 and CDR2 (germline): SGHTA, FQGNSA. The DNA of the CDR3 is TGTGCCAGCAGCTGGAGGGCAGATACGCAGTATTTT. This translates into CASSWRADTQYF.

The rearrangement links TRBV5-1 to TRBJ2-7; weak D call: TRBD2 (5 bases). Trimming shortened V by 0 bases and J by 2 bases, and 12 bases separated the two germline ends. The V gene's germline CDR1 is SGHRS and CDR2 YFSETQ. The CDR3 has 15 residues. CDR3 residues: CASSLAEAGPYEQYF. Written as DNA, the CDR3 is TGCGCCAGCAGCTTGGCGGAGGCCGGGCCCTACGAGCAGTACTTC.

V usage is TRBV24-1 and J usage is TRBJ2-1, with 7 bases aligning to TRBD2. The germline gives CDR1 KGHDR, CDR2 SFDVKD. The CDR3 covers 17 residues. Trimming at V came to 2 bases and at J to 5 bases, leaving 11 bases not matched to a gene. DNA for the CDR3: TGTGCCACCAGTGATTCACTAGCGCGGGGCGGGGACAATGAGCAGTTCTTC. It is translated as CATSDSLARGGDNEQFF.

The sample holds a few counts of this clonotype. This chain uses TRBV2 with TRBJ1-4; 8 positions match TRBD1. This CDR3 region has 15 residues. V was clipped by 5 bases and J by 7 bases; unmatched bases: 9. The germline gives CDR1 SNHLY, CDR2 FYNNEI. CDR3 DNA: TGTGCCAGCAGTCCCCCGGGACAGGAGGGTGAAAAACTGTTTTTT. This translates into CASSPPGQEGEKLFF. Full variable domain (rest looked up from reference TRBV2 and TRBJ1-4): EPEVTQTPSHQVTQMGQEVILRCVPISNHLYFYWYRQILGQKVEFLVSFYNNEISEKSEIFDDQFSVERPDGSNFTLKIRSTKLEDSAMYFCASSPPGQEGEKLFFGSGTQLSVL.

The chain recombines TRBV7-2 with TRBJ2-5; maybe TRBD2 (6 bases). The CDR3 has 17 amino acids. Germline V lookup: CDR1 SGHTA, CDR2 FQGNSA. V lost 1 base and J 7 bases, leaving 22 bases between the germline ends. CDR3 protein: CASSLGPRETYKGTQYF. In DNA, the CDR3 is TGTGCCAGCAGCTTAGGGCCTCGGGAGACTTACAAAGGGACCCAGTACTTC.

V is TRBV7-2 and J is TRBJ2-1; 9 nucleotides match TRBD1. Germline lookup yields CDR1 SGHTA and CDR2 FQGNSA. CDR3 length equals 15 residues. The V and J ends lost 3 bases and 7 bases, in that order; junction bases with no gene match: 7. CDR3 sequence: CASSFTGGMGNEQFF. As DNA, the CDR3 is TGTGCCAGCAGCTTCACAGGGGGCATGGGAAATGAGCAGTTCTTC.

About this clonotype itself: One end of the junction fails to match germline, which may point to a read error. The gene calls are TRBV19 and TRBJ2-1; D might be TRBD2 (5 bases). The germline CDR1 and CDR2 sequences are LNHDA and SQIVND (reference sequence). The CDR3 consists of 15 residues. CDR3 in amino acids: CTSSTYRGRYNEQFF. DNA for the CDR3: TGTACCAGTAGTACCTACCGGGGAAGATACAATGAGCAGTTCTTC.

J is TRBJ2-1 and V is TRBV7-2; unclear D gene. Trimming removed 2 bases at V and 0 bases at J, with 17 bases between. The CDR3 has 18 amino acids. Germline V gene data show CDR1 as SGHTA and CDR2 as FQGNSA. The CDR3 loop is CASSLRTPSSFSYNEQFF. As DNA, the CDR3 is TGTGCCAGCAGCTTAAGAACTCCCAGCAGCTTCTCCTACAATGAGCAGTTCTTC.

The J gene is TRBJ2-1, the V gene TRBV20-1; 7 nucleotides align to TRBD2. J was trimmed by 4 bases and V by 3 bases; bases with no gene match: 15. CDR1 DFQATT and CDR2 SNEGSKA come from the germline V gene (reference sequence). The CDR3 totals 17 residues. CDR3 sequence: CSARPVGRASGYNEQFF. As DNA, the CDR3 is TGCAGTGCTAGGCCCGTGGGGAGGGCTAGCGGTTACAATGAGCAGTTCTTC.

This clonotype was detected a few times. V and J are TRBV7-2 and TRBJ2-1; TRBD2 aligns across 8 bases. Germline CDR1 reads SGHTA; CDR2 reads FQGNSA. The CDR3 is 15 amino acids. The J segment lost 10 bases and the V segment lost 2 bases, leaving 10 bases of the junction unmatched. CDR3 in DNA: TGTGCCAGCAGCTTATCCACCCTTAGCGGGGCAGAGCAGTTCTTC. This encodes CASSLSTLSGAEQFF.

This clonotype was detected a few times. The chain employs TRBV7-2 and TRBJ1-2; D perhaps matches TRBD1 (5 bases). This CDR3 spans 15 amino acids. With 4 bases removed from V and 0 bases from J, the gap between germline ends came to 12 bases. CDR1 is SGHTA and CDR2 is FQGNSA in the germline V gene. The CDR3 here is CASSSGFIANYGYTF. CDR3 sequence (DNA): TGTGCCAGCAGCTCAGGGTTCATTGCTAACTATGGCTACACCTTC.

This clonotype was detected only a few times. J is TRBJ2-1 and V is TRBV11-2, with D tentatively TRBD1 or TRBD2 (5 bases each). CDR3 length: 15 residues. V was trimmed by 1 base and J by 10 bases, leaving 17 bases between them. CDR1 and CDR2 from the germline V gene are SGHAT and FQNNGV. CDR3 sequence reads: CASSLVGTVDREQFF. The CDR3 DNA sequence: TGTGCCAGCAGCTTAGTGGGGACGGTCGATCGCGAGCAGTTCTTC.

The rearrangement links TRBV6-2 or TRBV6-3 to TRBJ2-7; 13 bases line up with TRBD2. The CDR3 totals 18 residues. Germline CDR1 and CDR2: MNHEY and SVGEGT. The J segment lost 0 bases and the V segment lost 3 bases, leaving 8 bases of the junction unmatched. The CDR3, as DNA: TGTGCCAGCAGTTATGGGACTAGCGGGGAAAGAAGCTCCTACGAGCAGTACTTC. It codes for CASSYGTSGERSSYEQYF.

The J gene is TRBJ2-3, the V gene TRBV7-9; D is ambiguous. This CDR3 spans 13 amino acids. Germline loops: CDR1 SEHNR, CDR2 FQNEAQ (reference sequence). V shed 5 bases and J shed 4 bases, with 10 bases lying between them. The CDR3 loop is CASSLFRADTQYF. The CDR3, as DNA: TGTGCCAGCAGCCTGTTCCGGGCAGATACGCAGTATTTT.

This clonotype was detected only a few times. The chain combines TRBV7-6 with TRBJ2-5; D might be TRBD2 (6 bases). This CDR3 has 14 amino acids. CDR1 is SGHVS and CDR2 is FNYEAQ in the germline V gene. The V end was cut by 3 bases, the J end by 1 base, with 9 bases between. For the CDR3, the DNA is TGTGCCAGCAGCTTGCCGGGACTCCAAGAGACCCAGTACTTC. This gives the protein CASSLPGLQETQYF. Based on the CDR3 plus reference TRBV7-6 and TRBJ2-5, the full variable domain is GAGVSQSPRYKVTKRGQDVALRCDPISGHVSLYWYRQALGQGPEFLTYFNYEAQQDKSGLPNDRFSAERPEGSISTLTIQRTEQRDSAMYRCASSLPGLQETQYFGPGTRLLVL.

The chain is built from TRBV7-9 and TRBJ1-1; D might be TRBD1 (5 bases). The CDR3 has 18 amino acids. Germline V gives CDR1 SEHNR, CDR2 FQNEAQ (reference sequence). V was shortened by 5 bases and J by 1 base, with 23 bases between the two germline ends. The CDR3 loop reads CASSPNLRDSGPNTEAFF. The DNA of the CDR3 is TGTGCCAGCAGCCCGAATCTTAGAGACTCGGGACCGAACACTGAAGCTTTCTTT. Complete variable domain (other parts from reference TRBV7-9 and TRBJ1-1): DTGVSQNPRHKITKRGQNVTFRCDPISEHNRLYWYRQTLGQGPEFLTYFQNEAQLEKSRLLSDRFSAERPKGSFSTLEIQRTEQGDSAMYLCASSPNLRDSGPNTEAFFGQGTRLTVV.

The chain links TRBV11-1 to TRBJ2-2; 8 bases are a match to TRBD2. The V gene's germline CDR1 is SGHAT and CDR2 FQDESV (reference sequence). V shed 11 bases and J 1 base; nucleotides not matched to a gene: 6. This CDR3 is built from 14 residues. CDR3 nucleotide sequence: TGTGCCTCACGTAGCGGGAAGAACACCGGGGAGCTGTTTTTT. This gives the protein CASRSGKNTGELFF. The variable domain in full, with the rest retrieved from reference TRBV11-1 and TRBJ2-2, is EAEVAQSPRYKITEKSQAVAFWCDPISGHATLYWYRQILGQGPELLVQFQDESVVDDSQLPKDRFSAERLKGVDSTLKIQPAELGDSAMYLCASRSGKNTGELFFGEGSRLTVL.

The chain has TRBV7-6 and TRBJ2-7; D remains unclear. Germline CDR1 reads SGHVS; CDR2 reads FNYEAQ. Trimming pared 2 bases from V and 0 bases from J, leaving 8 bases between. The CDR3 totals 14 residues. CDR3 DNA sequence: TGTGCCAGCAGCTTATACCTCTTCTCCTACGAGCAGTACTTC. Amino acid sequence: CASSLYLFSYEQYF.

The sample holds a few counts of this clonotype. The V and J genes are TRBV7-2 and TRBJ2-7; TRBD1 matches at 7 bases. The ends lost 3 bases at V and 6 bases at J; junction bases unmatched: 14. CDR3 size: 16 residues. Germline lookup yields CDR1 SGHTA and CDR2 FQGNSA. CDR3 DNA sequence: TGTGCCAGCAGCTTTAGCCCCGGGACAGCCTATTCCGAGCAGTACTTC. Encoded protein: CASSFSPGTAYSEQYF.

The chain joins TRBV29-1 to TRBJ2-3; TRBD2 matches 7 bases. V lost 6 bases, J lost 2 bases, and 8 bases stayed unmatched. The germline gives CDR1 SQVTM, CDR2 ANQGSEA. This CDR3 has 14 residues. The CDR3 bases are TGCAGCGTGCCCGAAGGGACTACCACAGATACGCAGTATTTT. Its protein is CSVPEGTTTDTQYF.

The chain has TRBV7-9 and TRBJ1-2; D is uncertain. The germline V and J ends were trimmed by 5 bases and 8 bases, with 15 bases remaining between them. CDR3 length: 13 amino acids. Germline V gene data show CDR1 as SEHNR and CDR2 as FQNEAQ (reference sequence). DNA of the CDR3: TGTGCCAGCAGCCCACAGCTGGGCGTCGGCTACACCTTC. The encoded protein is CASSPQLGVGYTF.

This clonotype was detected only a few times. Here the CDR3 reads CASSSLSGRPYNEQFF. The CDR3 region has the DNA TGTGCCAGCAGTTCCCTTAGCGGGAGACCCTACAATGAGCAGTTCTTC. The V call is TRBV6-2 or TRBV6-3, the J call TRBJ2-1; 9 positions agree with TRBD2. Trimming at V came to 4 bases and at J to 2 bases, leaving 6 bases not matched to a gene. There are 16 residues in the CDR3. Germline CDR1 is MNHEY and CDR2 is SVGEGT.

This clonotype was recorded a few times. The chain has TRBV7-2 and TRBJ2-7, with D tentatively TRBD2 (5 bases). The germline V gene encodes CDR1 SGHTA and CDR2 FQGNSA. The CDR3 is 15 residues long. Between the trimmed V and J ends, which lost 2 bases and 5 bases, there was a span of 16 bases. The CDR3, as DNA: TGTGCCAGCAGCTTAATAGGCCTAGCCGGGGACGAGCAGTACTTC. Protein: CASSLIGLAGDEQYF.

This clonotype was recorded once. This chain joins TRBV2 and TRBJ2-1; D is unclear. The CDR3 length is 12 residues. V gave up 5 bases and J gave up 7 bases, with 9 bases separating them. Germline V gene sequence: CDR1 SNHLY, CDR2 FYNNEI. The CDR3 is CASSKEQNEQFF. The CDR3 DNA follows: TGTGCCAGCAGTAAGGAACAGAATGAGCAGTTCTTC.